These 20 T cell receptor beta chains originate from one sample sequenced in a study of T-cell memory formation after mild COVID-19. TCRdb passed the 5' RACE reads through MiXCR, listing each CDR3 protein once. Of some 180,000 distinct CDR3 sequences listed, less than 20% are singletons. The source material was PBMCs or a T cell subset sorted from them (not recorded which). Receptors were obtained from a man aged 18 to 30 who had mild COVID-19 (a few samples of this study predate the infection). Cell type and time point are not known.

This clonotype was found a few times. This chain joins TRBV20-1 and TRBJ1-5, with 7 nucleotides matching TRBD1. The germline V gene encodes CDR1 DFQATT and CDR2 SNEGSKA (reference sequence). The CDR3 covers 12 residues. V was pared by 4 bases and J by 4 bases, with 1 base of the junction left unmatched. In nucleotides, the CDR3 is TGCAGTGCTAACAGGGGAAATCAGCCCCAGCATTTT. This encodes CSANRGNQPQHF.

The sample holds a few counts of this clonotype. The rearrangement joins TRBV20-1 to TRBJ2-3; the D call may be TRBD1 or TRBD2 (6 bases each). Deletions cut 5 bases from V and 10 bases from J, with 16 bases between. This CDR3 comprises 12 residues. Germline V CDR1 and CDR2: DFQATT, SNEGSKA (reference sequence). Here the CDR3 DNA reads TGCAGTGCTGAGCCGGGGGCGGGTGCGCAGTATTTT. Protein product: CSAEPGAGAQYF.

This clonotype was seen a few times. V and J are TRBV5-5 and TRBJ1-1; D not resolved. This CDR3 is 14 amino acids long. V was shortened by 0 bases and J by 1 base, with 7 bases between the two germline ends. Per germline, CDR1 SGHKS and CDR2 YYEKEE (reference sequence). CDR3 nucleotides: TGTGCCAGCAGCTTGGTCACGGAGAACACTGAAGCTTTCTTT. This codes for CASSLVTENTEAFF.

This clonotype has more than one count but fewer than ten. This sequence joins TRBV6-5 and TRBJ1-4; tentatively, D is TRBD1 (5 bases). This CDR3 region has 15 residues. Germline-derived CDR1 and CDR2 are MNHEY and SVGAGI. The V gene lost 7 bases and the J gene lost 7 bases, with 19 bases spanning the gap. The CDR3 nucleotides are TGTGCCAGCACCCCGGGACTCCTCGCCGGTGAAAAACTGTTTTTT. Translating it yields CASTPGLLAGEKLFF.

The rearrangement links TRBV19 to TRBJ1-1, with D uncertain. Trimming cost V 9 bases and J 2 bases, with 13 bases left between them. The length of the CDR3 is 13 residues. Germline V gives CDR1 LNHDA, CDR2 SQIVND (reference sequence). CDR3: CASTLGRNTEAFF. CDR3 in DNA: TGTGCCAGCACCCTAGGTAGAAACACTGAAGCTTTCTTT.

This clonotype came up many times. The chain combines TRBV7-9 with TRBJ1-2, with a possible D match to TRBD1 (6 bases). The CDR3 is 15 amino acids. With 0 bases removed from V and 2 bases from J, the gap between germline ends came to 10 bases. Germline V gene lookup returns CDR1 SEHNR and CDR2 FQNEAQ (reference sequence). CDR3 sequence reads: CASSLAADRNYGYTF. CDR3 DNA sequence: TGTGCCAGCAGCTTAGCTGCGGACAGAAACTATGGCTACACCTTC. Full variable domain (rest looked up from reference TRBV7-9 and TRBJ1-2): DTGVSQNPRHKITKRGQNVTFRCDPISEHNRLYWYRQTLGQGPEFLTYFQNEAQLEKSRLLSDRFSAERPKGSFSTLEIQRTEQGDSAMYLCASSLAADRNYGYTFGSGTRLTVV.

This clonotype was counted at least ten times. The chain combines TRBV6-2 or TRBV6-3 with TRBJ2-3; perhaps TRBD2 as D (6 bases). CDR3 length equals 14 residues. Trimming removed 5 bases from V and 6 bases from J, with 15 bases in between. The germline gives CDR1 MNHEY, CDR2 SVGEGT. CDR3 DNA sequence: TGTGCCAGCAGTCACCGGGACTGGTGGGATACGCAGTATTTT. This encodes CASSHRDWWDTQYF.

Here the CDR3 DNA reads TGTGCCAGCAACACGACAGGGATAGTGAACACTGAAGCTTTCTTT. The encoded protein is CASNTTGIVNTEAFF. V gene TRBV7-2 combines with J gene TRBJ1-1; 7 bases agree with TRBD1. There are 15 residues in the CDR3. The germline gives CDR1 SGHTA, CDR2 FQGNSA. V shed 7 bases, J shed 0 bases, and the junction held 8 bases outside the gene matches.

This clonotype turned up a few times. The gene calls are TRBV29-1 and TRBJ2-1; unclear D gene. V was trimmed by 2 bases and J by 0 bases, leaving 14 bases between them. The CDR3 extends over 16 amino acids. CDR1 is SQVTM and CDR2 is ANQGSEA in the germline V gene. The CDR3 DNA sequence: TGCAGCGTTGAATCTCCTCGCGGTAGCTCCTACAATGAGCAGTTCTTC. As protein: CSVESPRGSSYNEQFF.

The rearrangement joins TRBV5-1 to TRBJ1-5; D possibly corresponds to TRBD1 (6 bases). The length of the CDR3 is 15 residues. Germline loops: CDR1 SGHRS, CDR2 YFSETQ. V was pared by 3 bases and J by 0 bases, with 10 bases between. The CDR3 DNA follows: TGCGCCAGCAGCTCGGACAGTTATAGCAATCAGCCCCAGCATTTT. This codes for CASSSDSYSNQPQHF. Variable domain in full (rest from reference TRBV5-1 and TRBJ1-5): KAGVTQTPRYLIKTRGQQVTLSCSPISGHRSVSWYQQTPGQGLQFLFEYFSETQRNKGNFPGRFSGRQFSNSRSEMNVSTLELGDSALYLCASSSDSYSNQPQHFGDGTRLSIL.

The chain is built from TRBV7-9 and TRBJ1-5; the D gene is possibly TRBD1 (5 bases). The CDR3 has 14 amino acids. Looked up from germline, CDR1 is SEHNR and CDR2 is FQNEAQ (reference sequence). Trimming removed 4 bases from V and 0 bases from J, with 7 bases in between. The CDR3 loop is CASSYDSSNQPQHF. The CDR3, as DNA: TGTGCCAGCAGCTATGACAGTAGCAATCAGCCCCAGCATTTT.

This clonotype was seen many times. The chain recombines TRBV7-2 with TRBJ1-1, with D hard to call. The V end lost 6 bases, the J end lost 1 base, and 6 bases lay between the germline ends. Germline CDR1 SGHTA, CDR2 FQGNSA. This CDR3 has 12 residues. This CDR3 is CASRAWNTEAFF. DNA for the CDR3: TGTGCCAGCAGAGCCTGGAACACTGAAGCTTTCTTT. The whole variable domain, filled in from reference TRBV7-2 and TRBJ1-1, reads GAGVSQSPSNKVTEKGKDVELRCDPISGHTALYWYRQSLGQGLEFLIYFQGNSAPDKSGLPSDRFSAERTGGSVSTLTIQRTQQEDSAVYLCASRAWNTEAFFGQGTRLTVV.

This chain links TRBV5-4 with TRBJ2-1, with 14 nucleotides matching TRBD2. This CDR3 is 16 amino acids long. Germline trimming cut 4 bases from V and 10 bases from J; bases unmatched to any gene: 10. Germline V lookup: CDR1 SGHNT, CDR2 YYREEE (reference sequence). CDR3 amino acids: CASSAVTSGGAREQFF. The CDR3 nucleotides are TGTGCCAGCAGCGCCGTGACTAGCGGGGGGGCACGGGAGCAGTTCTTC.

V usage is TRBV5-1 and J usage is TRBJ1-1; 8 nucleotides align to TRBD1. The trim removed 2 bases at V and 4 bases at J, leaving 10 bases unmatched. The CDR3 loop spans 16 amino acids. Germline V CDR1 and CDR2: SGHRS, YFSETQ. The CDR3 DNA follows: TGCGCCAGCAGCTTTGTGACAGGGGTAGCGGGCACTGAAGCTTTCTTT. Translation gives CASSFVTGVAGTEAFF.

The gene calls are TRBV4-1 and TRBJ1-4, with 9 bases matching TRBD1. Germline CDR1 MGHRA, CDR2 YSYEKL. The CDR3 has 15 residues. V lost 4 bases and J lost 6; bases outside the gene matches: 6. The CDR3 reads CASSLPGQGDEKLFF. The CDR3 DNA sequence: TGCGCCAGCAGCCTACCGGGACAGGGAGATGAAAAACTGTTTTTT.

This clonotype has a count of ten or more. This rearrangement joins TRBV2 to TRBJ1-6; D possibly corresponds to TRBD1 (6 bases). Germline V lookup: CDR1 SNHLY, CDR2 FYNNEI. The V end lost 6 bases, the J end lost 9 bases, and 18 bases lay between the germline ends. The length of the CDR3 is 15 residues. CDR3 DNA: TGTGCCAGCAGGGACTACAGGGACCGGGGTTCACCCCTCCACTTT. It encodes CASRDYRDRGSPLHF. Full variable domain (remainder filled in from reference TRBV2 and TRBJ1-6): EPEVTQTPSHQVTQMGQEVILRCVPISNHLYFYWYRQILGQKVEFLVSFYNNEISEKSEIFDDQFSVERPDGSNFTLKIRSTKLEDSAMYFCASRDYRDRGSPLHFGNGTRLTVT.

This clonotype was seen more than once but under ten times. The chain carries TRBV20-1 and TRBJ2-2; 8 bases fit TRBD2. Per the germline V gene, CDR1 is DFQATT and CDR2 is SNEGSKA (reference sequence). Trimming took 3 bases from V and 4 from J; bases not matched to a gene: 4. This CDR3 contains 14 residues. The CDR3 sequence is CSASSLAGTGELFF. CDR3 sequence (DNA): TGCAGTGCTAGTTCCCTAGCGGGCACCGGGGAGCTGTTTTTT.

This chain links TRBV5-1 with TRBJ2-5; 8 bases are shared with TRBD2. V shed 0 bases, J shed 1 base, and the junction held 5 bases outside the gene matches. Germline lookup yields CDR1 SGHRS and CDR2 YFSETQ. The CDR3 has 16 residues. Here the CDR3 reads CASSLGIAGLQETQYF. In nucleotides, the CDR3 is TGCGCCAGCAGCTTGGGGATAGCGGGACTCCAAGAGACCCAGTACTTC.

This clonotype came up a few times. The chain couples TRBV2 to TRBJ2-3, with 7 bases lining up with TRBD2. Germline assignment: CDR1 SNHLY and CDR2 FYNNEI. The CDR3 is 12 amino acids. Trimming cost V 6 bases and J 4 bases; bases outside gene matches: 1. CDR3 in DNA: TGTGCCAGCAGAGGACTAGCAGATACGCAGTATTTT. The encoded protein is CASRGLADTQYF.

The table lists this clonotype with many counts. The V and J genes are TRBV20-1 and TRBJ1-6; tentatively, D is TRBD1 (5 bases). The CDR3 length is 14 residues. Trimming took off 4 bases at V and 0 bases at J, with 7 bases between the two ends. Germline values: CDR1 DFQATT, CDR2 SNEGSKA (reference sequence). The CDR3 DNA reads TGCAGTGCTAAGGGGCCCTCCTATAATTCACCCCTCCACTTT. It specifies CSAKGPSYNSPLHF.